This T cell receptor beta chain was recorded in a study of T cell responses to AZD1222 COVID-19 vaccine. The table came from immunoSEQ multiplex PCR; TCRdb's copy has only in-frame clones and leaves some out. The profile shows 240,000 or so clones, approximately 95% of them singletons. From germline, CDR1 is SGDLS and CDR2 YYNGEE. CDR3 size: 16 residues. Trimming removed 0 bases from V and 0 bases from J, with 12 bases in between. This chain connects TRBV9 to TRBJ1-2, with D maybe TRBD1 (6 bases). This sequence originates from an adult in good health. The starting material was peripheral blood, obtained on day 0 of AZD1222 vaccination. The CDR3 loop reads CASSVGAWTANYGYTF. CDR3 DNA: TGTGCCAGCAGCGTAGGAGCTTGGACAGCTAACTATGGCTACACCTTC.